This TCR beta chain emerged from a study of chemoradiotherapy in HPV16-positive cancers. Background on the study: Candidate HPV-specific clones and shared TCR motifs came from a couple of HPV16-positive patients. Study observations and caveats: HPV-responsive T-cell expansion during chemoradiotherapy was linked to improved recurrence-free survival in HPV16-positive patients.

TCRdb's table, derived via immunoSEQ multiplex PCR, lists solely in-frame clones and lacks some. The top ten clones hold 11% to 15% of a sample with 15,000 to 20,000 clones, more than 85% of them seen once. For this clone: Its matching antigen is unknown.

Germline assignment: CDR1 LNHDA and CDR2 SQIVND (reference sequence). V lost 4 bases and J lost 1, with 17 bases in between. The CDR3 runs 16 residues. Specimen: blood, collected from a patient who underwent chemoradiotherapy. The TCR originated in a human donor with HPV-associated anogenital cancer. The chain couples TRBV19 to TRBJ2-7, with a weak D call TRBD2 (7 bases). CDR3 nucleotides: TGTGCCAGTAGTAGACCTCGGACTAGGGGGTCCTACGAGCAGTACTTC. This gives the protein CASSRPRTRGSYEQYF. The whole variable domain, remainder taken from reference TRBV19 and TRBJ2-7, is DGGITQSPKYLFRKEGQNVTLSCEQNLNHDAMYWYRQDPGQGLRLIYYSQIVNDFQKGDIAEGYSVSREKKESFPLTVTSAQKNPTAFYLCASSRPRTRGSYEQYFGPGTRLTVT.